This T cell receptor beta chain was identified in a study of blood T cells in healthy people across ages. In the study overall: With template switching, about one barcoded beta molecule was captured per two T cells. Study-wide points: A strong correlation was found between TCR beta diversity and the percentage of naive T cells. The unknown donor CMV status may have confounded expanded clonotype changes.

A note on this clonotype: The target antigen is unknown.

The authors ran a second PCR of about 6 to 11 cycles using a sample-barcoded 5' primer and a J-beta primer mix. TCRdb passed the 5' RACE reads through MiXCR, listing each CDR3 protein once. The repertoire has 780,000 or so distinct CDR3 sequences, more than 55% of them found once; the top ten carry roughly 25%. Per the germline V gene, CDR1 is LGHNA and CDR2 is YSLEER. CDR3 size: 16 residues. The clonotype was recovered from a middle-aged man in good health. The rearrangement joins TRBV4-3 to TRBJ2-7, with 8 bases that match TRBD2. The J call is doubtful: the DNA matches TRBJ2-5 better. Sequenced sample: blood. CDR3 sequence reads: CASSQDVSGSAETQYF. The CDR3 DNA reads as TGCGCCAGCAGCCAAGATGTAAGCGGGAGTGCTGAGACCCAGTACTTC.